The source of this T cell receptor (beta chain) is a study of vaccination and CD4 T cells after COVID-19. Study details: Control cultures, each given a CEFX pool, an HIV-1 Nef pool, or no peptide, were included.

Treatment meaning: approximately 9-day PBMC culture with coronavirus spike peptide pools or control peptides (ViraFEST assay). The V gene lost 6 bases and the J gene lost 9 bases, with 9 bases spanning the gap. The V gene's germline CDR1 is MNHEY and CDR2 SVGEGT. There are 11 residues in the CDR3. Oncomine TCR Beta short-read sequencing was applied to DNA from cultured CD4+ T cells. In TCRdb, the PCR reads were re-called with MiXCR into one record per CDR3 protein. The sample gives about 16,000 distinct CDR3 sequences, roughly 50% of which show up once; around 15% is in the top ten. Points on this clonotype: Its antigen is as yet unknown.

The TCR was taken from a human donor who had recovered from COVID-19. The rearrangement links TRBV6-2 or TRBV6-3 to TRBJ2-1, with a possible D match to TRBD2 (6 bases). The sequencing input was CD4+ T cells from blood, cultured in vitro. CDR3 nucleotides: TGTGCCAGCAGAAGGGAGGTTGAGCAGTTCTTC. Translation: CASRREVEQFF.